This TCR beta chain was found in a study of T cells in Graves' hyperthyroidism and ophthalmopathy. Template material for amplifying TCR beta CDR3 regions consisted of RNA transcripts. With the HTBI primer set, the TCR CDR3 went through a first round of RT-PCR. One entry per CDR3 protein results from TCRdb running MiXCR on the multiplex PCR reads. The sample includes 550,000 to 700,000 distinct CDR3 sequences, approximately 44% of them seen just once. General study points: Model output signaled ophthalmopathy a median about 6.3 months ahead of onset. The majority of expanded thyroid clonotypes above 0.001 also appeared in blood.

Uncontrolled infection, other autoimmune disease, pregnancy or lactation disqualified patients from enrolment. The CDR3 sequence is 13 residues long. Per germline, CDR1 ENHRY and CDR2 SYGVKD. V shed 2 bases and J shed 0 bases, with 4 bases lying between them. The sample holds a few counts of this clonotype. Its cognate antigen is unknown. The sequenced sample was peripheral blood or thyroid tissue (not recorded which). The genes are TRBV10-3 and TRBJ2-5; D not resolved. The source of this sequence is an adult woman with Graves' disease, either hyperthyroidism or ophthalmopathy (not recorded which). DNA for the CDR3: TGTGCCATCAGTGAGGAGGACCAAGAGACCCAGTACTTC. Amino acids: CAISEEDQETQYF.